These 15 T cell receptor beta chains were sequenced from one sample in a study of shared clonotypes between healthy human individuals. TCRdb's copy holds only in-frame clones and misses some; the assay was immunoSEQ multiplex PCR. Of under 130,000 clones in the sample, around 71% are singletons; the top ten hold about 25%. Source material: memory CD8+ T cells sorted from blood. This sample's subset: CD45RO+ cells pooled with CCR7-negative TemRA cells. The source is a woman aged 25-40 years in good health.

The chain links TRBV6-5 to TRBJ2-7; D is possibly TRBD2 (8 bases). This CDR3 comprises 15 residues. The V end was cut by 6 bases, the J end by 1 base, with 16 bases between. Per germline, CDR1 MNHEY and CDR2 SVGAGI. CDR3 protein: CASRDLAGQSYEQYF. The CDR3 region has the DNA TGTGCCAGCAGGGATTTAGCGGGACAGTCCTACGAGCAGTACTTC.

This clone appeared a few times. The V and J genes are TRBV28 and TRBJ2-7, with D unresolved. This CDR3 has 15 amino acids. CDR1 is MDHEN, CDR2 SYDVKM, per germline. The ends were cut back, 6 bases at V and 7 bases at J, with 22 bases in the middle. CDR3: CASSSTVGSLGEQYF. CDR3 bases: TGTGCCAGCAGCTCCACGGTAGGGTCCCTCGGGGAGCAGTACTTC.

The table lists this clone with a few counts. The chain carries TRBV5-6 and TRBJ1-2, with TRBD1 identical over 8 bases. The V gene's germline CDR1 is SGHDT and CDR2 YYEEEE. The CDR3 consists of 16 residues. Germline trimming cut 7 bases from V and 4 bases from J; bases unmatched to any gene: 15. The CDR3 loop reads CASRAGGRGLTYGYTF. In DNA form, the CDR3 reads TGTGCCAGCCGAGCAGGGGGCAGGGGCCTTACCTATGGCTACACCTTC.

This clone was seen once. V usage is TRBV25-1 and J usage is TRBJ2-2, with 10 bases that match TRBD1. Trimming removed 5 bases from V and 5 bases from J; junction bases left unmatched: 5. Germline assignment: CDR1 MGHDK and CDR2 SYGVNS. The CDR3 totals 15 residues. CDR3 amino acids: CASSQGTGETGELFF. CDR3 in DNA: TGTGCCAGCAGTCAAGGGACAGGGGAAACCGGGGAGCTGTTTTTT.

Concerning this clone: Since a much larger clone is just one base distant, this may be a read error. The chain combines TRBV7-9 with TRBJ1-1; no firm D call. V was shortened by 5 bases and J by 0 bases, with 1 base between the two germline ends. The CDR3 is made up of 11 amino acids. Germline assignment: CDR1 SEHNR and CDR2 FQNEAQ (reference sequence). CDR3 in amino acids: CASSLNTEAFF. CDR3 nucleotide sequence: TGTGCCAGCAGCCTGAACACTGAAGCTTTCTTT. Full variable domain (missing parts from reference TRBV7-9 and TRBJ1-1): DTGVSQNPRHKITKRGQNVTFRCDPISEHNRLYWYRQTLGQGPEFLTYFQNEAQLEKSRLLSDRFSAERPKGSFSTLEIQRTEQGDSAMYLCASSLNTEAFFGQGTRLTVV.

The V call is TRBV5-1, the J call TRBJ2-4, with unresolved D. Germline V CDR1 and CDR2: SGHRS, YFSETQ. The CDR3 runs to 13 residues. V was pared by 4 bases and J by 2 bases, with 7 bases between. CDR3 sequence reads: CASSAPPKNIQYF. In DNA, the CDR3 is TGCGCCAGCAGCGCCCCCCCCAAAAACATTCAGTACTTC. Supplemented by reference TRBV5-1 and TRBJ2-4, the full variable domain reads KAGVTQTPRYLIKTRGQQVTLSCSPISGHRSVSWYQQTPGQGLQFLFEYFSETQRNKGNFPGRFSGRQFSNSRSEMNVSTLELGDSALYLCASSAPPKNIQYFGAGTRLSVL.

The chain links TRBV25-1 to TRBJ1-5; D not resolved. Looked up from germline, CDR1 is MGHDK and CDR2 is SYGVNS. Trimming pared 4 bases from V and 7 bases from J, leaving 11 bases between. This CDR3 is 13 amino acids long. The CDR3 nucleotides read TGTGCCAGCAGTGGGAGGGAAGCACAGCCCCAGCATTTT. Amino acids: CASSGREAQPQHF.

This chain connects TRBV7-2 to TRBJ2-7; 12 nucleotides match TRBD2. With 4 bases clipped from V and 7 bases from J, the junction kept 5 bases outside the gene matches. The CDR3 is 14 amino acids. Germline-derived CDR1 and CDR2 are SGHTA and FQGNSA. The CDR3 spells CASSYGLAGWEQYF. The CDR3 nucleotides are TGTGCCAGCAGCTACGGACTAGCGGGATGGGAGCAGTACTTC.

This clone was observed many times. The chain couples TRBV4-2 to TRBJ1-2; 9 nucleotides line up with TRBD1. This CDR3 contains 18 residues. Per the germline V gene, CDR1 is LGHNA and CDR2 is YNFKEQ. Trimming removed 6 bases from V and 4 bases from J; junction bases left unmatched: 18. This CDR3 reads CASRTSGQGTHHLYGYTF. For the CDR3, the DNA is TGTGCCAGCAGGACCTCCGGACAGGGGACCCACCATCTCTATGGCTACACCTTC.

In DNA form, the CDR3 reads TGTGCCATCAACCCTCGTTTGAGGAACACCATATATTTT. Residues: CAINPRLRNTIYF. J is TRBJ1-3 and V is TRBV7-9; D unresolved. Germline loops: CDR1 SEHNR, CDR2 FQNEAQ (reference sequence). The CDR3 extends over 13 amino acids. V shed 10 bases and J shed 7 bases, with 17 bases lying between them.

The genes are TRBV7-6 and TRBJ1-2; TRBD1 aligns across 12 bases. The CDR3 length is 15 residues. Germline-derived CDR1 and CDR2 are SGHVS and FNYEAQ. Trimming at V came to 5 bases and at J to 8 bases, leaving 9 bases not matched to a gene. DNA for the CDR3: TGTGCCAGCAGCCTCCGGGACAGGGGGCGGGAAGGCTACACCTTC. As protein: CASSLRDRGREGYTF.

By sample fraction, this clone is medium-sized (0.01 to 0.1%). The chain is built from TRBV2 and TRBJ2-7, with TRBD1 matching 9 bases. Germline V gives CDR1 SNHLY, CDR2 FYNNEI. V lost 6 bases and J lost 0; bases outside the gene matches: 9. The CDR3 has 16 residues. The CDR3 region is CASSPPGQGSSYEQYF. The CDR3 DNA reads as TGTGCCAGCAGCCCTCCCGGACAGGGGAGCTCCTACGAGCAGTACTTC. Combining the CDR3 with reference TRBV2 and TRBJ2-7 gives the whole variable domain EPEVTQTPSHQVTQMGQEVILRCVPISNHLYFYWYRQILGQKVEFLVSFYNNEISEKSEIFDDQFSVERPDGSNFTLKIRSTKLEDSAMYFCASSPPGQGSSYEQYFGPGTRLTVT.

Note on this clone: A far larger clone is just one base off, so this is likely a read error. Distinct nucleotide sequences in the sample also encode this CDR3. J is TRBJ2-5 and V is TRBV4-1, with a possible D match to TRBD2 (7 bases). The germline CDR1 and CDR2 sequences are MGHRA and YSYEKL. The CDR3 length is 15 residues. V was clipped by 4 bases and J by 1 base, with 13 bases between them. The CDR3 sequence: CASSRRGGGQETQYF. The DNA of the CDR3 is TGCGCCAGCAGCCGCAGGGGAGGGGGCCAAGAGACCCAGTACTTC.

This rearrangement joins TRBV7-6 to TRBJ2-1; perhaps TRBD1 as D (5 bases). The CDR3 is 15 residues long. Per the germline V gene, CDR1 is SGHVS and CDR2 is FNYEAQ. V was pared by 0 bases and J by 7 bases, with 13 bases between. In nucleotides, the CDR3 is TGTGCCAGCAGCTTAGCGGTGGGGCGGAATAATGAGCAGTTCTTC. Amino acid sequence: CASSLAVGRNNEQFF.

The CDR3 loop reads CASSDDRASYEQYF. The CDR3 nucleotides read TGTGCCAGCAGTGATGACAGGGCCTCCTACGAGCAGTACTTC. The genes are TRBV25-1 and TRBJ2-7; 7 bases align to TRBD1. This CDR3 contains 14 residues. CDR1 is MGHDK and CDR2 is SYGVNS in the germline V gene. After removal of 3 bases from V and 0 bases from J, the junction contained 2 bases not matched to a gene.